This TCR beta chain was recovered during a study of response to subunit inactivated influenza vaccine. Study-wide results and caveats: Authors suggested each seasonal flu vaccination may recruit only limited numbers of new T cells.

TCRdb passed the RT-PCR reads through MiXCR, listing each CDR3 protein once. The sample lists about 780,000 distinct CDR3 sequences, about 18% seen once, with under 13% in the top ten. About this clonotype: The antigen remains undetermined.

Between the trimmed V and J ends, which lost 4 bases and 4 bases, there was a span of 7 bases. The CDR3 totals 11 residues. Germline V gives CDR1 DFQATT, CDR2 SNEGSKA (reference sequence). The clonotype comes from a man aged 50 or older who received an inactivated influenza vaccine. The rearrangement joins TRBV20-1 to TRBJ2-5, with D possibly TRBD1 on 6 matching bases. The sequencing here drew on PBMCs from blood, taken 5 days after vaccination. CDR3 in DNA: TGCAGTGCTAACAGGGCAGAGACCCAGTACTTC. Translating gives CSANRAETQYF.